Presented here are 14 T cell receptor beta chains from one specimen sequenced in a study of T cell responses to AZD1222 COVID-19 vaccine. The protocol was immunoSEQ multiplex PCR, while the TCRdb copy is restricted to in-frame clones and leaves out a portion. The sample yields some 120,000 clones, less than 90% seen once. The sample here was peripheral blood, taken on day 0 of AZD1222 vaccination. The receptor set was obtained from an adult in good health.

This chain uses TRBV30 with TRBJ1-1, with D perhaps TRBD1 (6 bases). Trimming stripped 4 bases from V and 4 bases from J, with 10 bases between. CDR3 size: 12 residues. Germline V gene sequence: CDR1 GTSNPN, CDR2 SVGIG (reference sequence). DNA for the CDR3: TGTGCCTGGACATCGGACAGCACTGAAGCTTTCTTT. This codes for CAWTSDSTEAFF.

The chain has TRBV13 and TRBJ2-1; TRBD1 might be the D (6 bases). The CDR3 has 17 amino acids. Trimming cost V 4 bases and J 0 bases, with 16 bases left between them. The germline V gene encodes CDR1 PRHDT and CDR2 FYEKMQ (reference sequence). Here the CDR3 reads CASSSTHQGSSYNEQFF. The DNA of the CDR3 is TGTGCCAGCAGCTCGACACACCAGGGGAGCTCCTACAATGAGCAGTTCTTC.

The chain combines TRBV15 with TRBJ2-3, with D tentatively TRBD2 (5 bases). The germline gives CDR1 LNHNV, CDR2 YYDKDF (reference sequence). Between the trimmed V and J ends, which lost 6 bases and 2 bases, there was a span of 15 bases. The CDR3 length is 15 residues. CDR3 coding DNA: TGTGCCACCAGTTCCCAGCGGTCTGACACAGATACGCAGTATTTT. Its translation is CATSSQRSDTDTQYF. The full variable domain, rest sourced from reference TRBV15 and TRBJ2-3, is DAMVIQNPRYQVTQFGKPVTLSCSQTLNHNVMYWYQQKSSQAPKLLFHYYDKDFNNEADTPDNFQSRRPNTSFCFLDIRSPGLGDTAMYLCATSSQRSDTDTQYFGPGTRLTVL.

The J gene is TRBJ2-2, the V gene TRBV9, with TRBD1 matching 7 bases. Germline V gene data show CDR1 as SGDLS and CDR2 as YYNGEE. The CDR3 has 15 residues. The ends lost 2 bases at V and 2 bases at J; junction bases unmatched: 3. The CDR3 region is CASSVDRVNTGELFF. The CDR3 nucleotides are TGTGCCAGCAGCGTCGACAGGGTAAACACCGGGGAGCTGTTTTTT.

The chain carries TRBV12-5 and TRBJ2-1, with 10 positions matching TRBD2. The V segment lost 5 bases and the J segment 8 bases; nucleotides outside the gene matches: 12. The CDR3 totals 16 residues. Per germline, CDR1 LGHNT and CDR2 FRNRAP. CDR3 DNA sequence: TGTGCTAGTGGTCAATTTGGTCTAGCGGGAGACCATGAGCAGTTCTTC. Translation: CASGQFGLAGDHEQFF. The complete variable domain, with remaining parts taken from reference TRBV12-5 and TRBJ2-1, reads DARVTQTPRHKVTEMGQEVTMRCQPILGHNTVFWYRQTMMQGLELLAYFRNRAPLDDSGMPKDRFSAEMPDATLATLKIQPSEPRDSAVYFCASGQFGLAGDHEQFFGPGTRLTVL.

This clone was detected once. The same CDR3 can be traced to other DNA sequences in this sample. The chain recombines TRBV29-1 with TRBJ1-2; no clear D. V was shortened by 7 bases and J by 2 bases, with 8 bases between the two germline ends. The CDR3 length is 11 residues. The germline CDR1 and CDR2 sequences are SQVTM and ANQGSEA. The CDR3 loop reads CSARENYGYTF. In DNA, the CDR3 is TGCAGCGCTAGGGAAAACTATGGCTACACCTTC. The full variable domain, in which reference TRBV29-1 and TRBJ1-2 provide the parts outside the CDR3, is SAVISQKPSRDICQRGTSLTIQCQVDSQVTMMFWYRQQPGQSLTLIATANQGSEATYESGFVIDKFPISRPNLTFSTLTVSNMSPEDSSIYLCSARENYGYTFGSGTRLTVV.

The DNA for the CDR3 is TGTGCCATCAGTGAGTCCAGGCAGACTATCTCTGGGGCCAACGTCCTGACTTTC. Its protein product is CAISESRQTISGANVLTF. J is TRBJ2-6 and V is TRBV10-3, with D perhaps TRBD2 (5 bases). Germline CDR1 reads ENHRY; CDR2 reads SYGVKD. Between the trimmed V and J ends, which lost 0 bases and 0 bases, there was a span of 12 bases. The CDR3 extends over 18 amino acids.

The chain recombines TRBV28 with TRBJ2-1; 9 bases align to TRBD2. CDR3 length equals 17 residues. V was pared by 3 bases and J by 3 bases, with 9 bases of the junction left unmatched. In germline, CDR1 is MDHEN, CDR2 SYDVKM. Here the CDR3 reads CASSFQAGGAYYNEQFF. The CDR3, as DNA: TGTGCCAGCAGTTTTCAAGCGGGAGGCGCCTACTACAATGAGCAGTTCTTC.

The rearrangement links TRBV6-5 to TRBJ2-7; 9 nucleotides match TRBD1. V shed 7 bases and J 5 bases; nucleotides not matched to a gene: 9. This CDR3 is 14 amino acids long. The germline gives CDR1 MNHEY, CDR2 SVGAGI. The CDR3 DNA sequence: TGTGCCAGCAATCTCGGGACAGGGTCCAACGAGCAGTACTTC. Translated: CASNLGTGSNEQYF.

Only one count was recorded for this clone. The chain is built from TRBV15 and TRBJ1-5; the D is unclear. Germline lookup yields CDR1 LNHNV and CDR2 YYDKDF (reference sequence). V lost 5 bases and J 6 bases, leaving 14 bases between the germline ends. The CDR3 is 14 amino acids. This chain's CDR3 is CATSSERPGQPQHF. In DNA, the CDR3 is TGTGCCACCAGCTCGGAACGTCCGGGTCAGCCCCAGCATTTT.

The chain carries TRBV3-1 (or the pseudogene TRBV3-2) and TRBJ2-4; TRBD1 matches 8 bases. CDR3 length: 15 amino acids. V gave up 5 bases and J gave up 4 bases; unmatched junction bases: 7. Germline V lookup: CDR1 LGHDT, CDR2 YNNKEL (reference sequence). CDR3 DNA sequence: TGTGCCAGCAGCGAGACAGGGGTTGGTAAAAACATTCAGTACTTC. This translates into CASSETGVGKNIQYF.

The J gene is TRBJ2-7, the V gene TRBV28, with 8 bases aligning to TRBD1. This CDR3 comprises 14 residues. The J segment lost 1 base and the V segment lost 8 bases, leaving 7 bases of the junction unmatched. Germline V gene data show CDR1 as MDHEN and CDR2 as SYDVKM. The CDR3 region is CASLTGGRSYEQYF. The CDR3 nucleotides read TGTGCCAGCCTTACAGGGGGTAGGTCCTACGAGCAGTACTTC.

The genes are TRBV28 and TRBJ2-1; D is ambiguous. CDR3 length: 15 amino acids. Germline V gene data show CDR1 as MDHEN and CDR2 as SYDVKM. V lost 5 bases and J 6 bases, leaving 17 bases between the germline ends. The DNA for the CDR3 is TGTGCCAGCAGTCTGCTGACCCTCCCGCCCAATGAGCAGTTCTTC. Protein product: CASSLLTLPPNEQFF.

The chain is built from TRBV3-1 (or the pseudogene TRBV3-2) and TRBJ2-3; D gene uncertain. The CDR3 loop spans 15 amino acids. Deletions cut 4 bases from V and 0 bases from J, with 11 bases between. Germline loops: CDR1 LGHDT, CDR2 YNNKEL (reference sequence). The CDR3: CASSPTVGSTDTQYF. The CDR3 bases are TGTGCCAGCAGCCCTACCGTTGGCAGCACAGATACGCAGTATTTT.